The entry that follows covers one T cell receptor beta chain sequence. The antigen it recognizes is unknown. Per-base qualities were not stored, and no clone one base away is much larger. The sample's time point, from its label and the paper: about 28 days (+/-7) after the second vaccine dose. AZD1222 recipients given second doses at about 4 weeks or at about 12 weeks were pooled, since spike-specific TCR depth and breadth were not found to differ between the two schedules. The vaccinee samples were drawn from two UK trials, COV001 and COV002, one of which was a single-blind randomized controlled phase 2/3 trial testing AZD1222 (ChAdOx1 nCoV-19) in healthy adults. For TCRbeta chain sequencing, PBMC samples were collected from trial participants at day 0 and at day 28 after the second dose. These data belong to a study of T cell responses to AZD1222 COVID-19 vaccine (dated by TCRdb to about 2021). A note on the overall study: A total of more than 230 trial participants underwent TCR sequencing, of whom some 210 received two doses of AZD1222 and around 26 received two doses of the MenACWY control vaccine. Trial participants were enrolled into age subgroups of 18-55, 56-69 and 70-plus years, which contained around 140, 26 and 57 TCR-sequenced participants, respectively. Study-wide conclusions, independent of this receptor: The vaccine-associated CD4 TCRs covered the entire spike protein, and the dominant responses fell in regions 160-218 and 743-854. Participants were mostly white British, with more females than males. The authors suggested clonal diversity may have been underestimated. After two AZD1222 doses, both the breadth and the depth of spike-specific TCRs were significantly higher than at day 0 and than in MenACWY recipients. Epitopes outside the regions mutated in the B.1.351 and B.1.1.7 variants were reportedly recognized by nearly half of the unique spike-specific TCRs. In the small 56-69-year group, the increase in depth fell short of significance, most likely because of low power. Conclusions about previously exposed vaccinees are limited because only a handful of AZD1222 recipients were SARS-CoV-2 seropositive at baseline. Because no day 14 peak-response samples were available, the repertoires could be characterized only after the peak T cell response.

The CDR3 regions of human TCRbeta chains were analyzed by immunosequencing. Per the authors' processing: TCRs in the repertoires were matched against a reference library of SARS-CoV-2-specific TCRs that had been generated with the MIRA antigen-specificity platform. Breadth was defined as the fraction of unique TCRs that were SARS-CoV-2-associated, and depth was defined as the fraction of total T cells that were SARS-CoV-2-associated. Each spike-specific TCR was assigned to its reactive spike region and to a CD4 or CD8 class using the MIRA data. Log10-transformed breadth and depth values were compared by one-way ANOVA with Sidak's multiple comparisons tests. TCRdb mirrors the immuneACCESS table, restricted to in-frame sequences. Some clones are absent from its copies; in checked studies, under half trace to an unresolved V gene, and the reason for the others is unknown. V and J calls and clone size come straight from that table; D and trimming were deduced from the DNA. This sample is represented by around 160,000 clones; roughly nine tenths of them were singletons. The ten biggest clones cover around 1.3% of the sample.

From the cysteine through the phenylalanine, the CDR3 covers 13 amino acids. The sequence is cut down to CDR3 DNA, 39 bases in frame from base 1. Based on the germline V gene (reference sequence), the CDR1 and CDR2 sequences are MNHEY and SMNVEV. Unmatched junction bases come to 7, with V trimmed by 6 bases and J by 7 bases. Rearrangement joined TRBV27 to TRBJ1-1; 8 middle bases align to TRBD1. This TCR was sampled from an adult who received the AZD1222 COVID-19 vaccine. The input for sequencing was peripheral blood, taken 28 days after the second AZD1222 dose. The DNA sequence is given as TGTGCCAGCAGGCAGGGGGCTTCCGATGAAGCTTTCTTT. Protein translation: CASRQGASDEAFF.